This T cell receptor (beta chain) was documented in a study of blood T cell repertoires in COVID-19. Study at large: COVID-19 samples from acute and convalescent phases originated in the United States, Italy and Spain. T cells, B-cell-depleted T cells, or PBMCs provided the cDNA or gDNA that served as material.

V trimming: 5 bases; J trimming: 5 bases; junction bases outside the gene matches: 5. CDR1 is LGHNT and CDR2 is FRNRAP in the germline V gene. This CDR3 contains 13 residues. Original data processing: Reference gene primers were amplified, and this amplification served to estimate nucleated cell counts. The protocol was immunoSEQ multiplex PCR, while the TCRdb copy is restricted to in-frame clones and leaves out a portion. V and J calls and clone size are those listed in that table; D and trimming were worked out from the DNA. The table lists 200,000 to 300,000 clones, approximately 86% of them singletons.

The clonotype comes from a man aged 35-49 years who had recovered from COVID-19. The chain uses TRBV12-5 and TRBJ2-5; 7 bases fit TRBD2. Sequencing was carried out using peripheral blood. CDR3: CASGPRGGETQYF. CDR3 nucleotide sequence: TGTGCTAGTGGTCCCCGGGGAGGGGAGACCCAGTACTTC.